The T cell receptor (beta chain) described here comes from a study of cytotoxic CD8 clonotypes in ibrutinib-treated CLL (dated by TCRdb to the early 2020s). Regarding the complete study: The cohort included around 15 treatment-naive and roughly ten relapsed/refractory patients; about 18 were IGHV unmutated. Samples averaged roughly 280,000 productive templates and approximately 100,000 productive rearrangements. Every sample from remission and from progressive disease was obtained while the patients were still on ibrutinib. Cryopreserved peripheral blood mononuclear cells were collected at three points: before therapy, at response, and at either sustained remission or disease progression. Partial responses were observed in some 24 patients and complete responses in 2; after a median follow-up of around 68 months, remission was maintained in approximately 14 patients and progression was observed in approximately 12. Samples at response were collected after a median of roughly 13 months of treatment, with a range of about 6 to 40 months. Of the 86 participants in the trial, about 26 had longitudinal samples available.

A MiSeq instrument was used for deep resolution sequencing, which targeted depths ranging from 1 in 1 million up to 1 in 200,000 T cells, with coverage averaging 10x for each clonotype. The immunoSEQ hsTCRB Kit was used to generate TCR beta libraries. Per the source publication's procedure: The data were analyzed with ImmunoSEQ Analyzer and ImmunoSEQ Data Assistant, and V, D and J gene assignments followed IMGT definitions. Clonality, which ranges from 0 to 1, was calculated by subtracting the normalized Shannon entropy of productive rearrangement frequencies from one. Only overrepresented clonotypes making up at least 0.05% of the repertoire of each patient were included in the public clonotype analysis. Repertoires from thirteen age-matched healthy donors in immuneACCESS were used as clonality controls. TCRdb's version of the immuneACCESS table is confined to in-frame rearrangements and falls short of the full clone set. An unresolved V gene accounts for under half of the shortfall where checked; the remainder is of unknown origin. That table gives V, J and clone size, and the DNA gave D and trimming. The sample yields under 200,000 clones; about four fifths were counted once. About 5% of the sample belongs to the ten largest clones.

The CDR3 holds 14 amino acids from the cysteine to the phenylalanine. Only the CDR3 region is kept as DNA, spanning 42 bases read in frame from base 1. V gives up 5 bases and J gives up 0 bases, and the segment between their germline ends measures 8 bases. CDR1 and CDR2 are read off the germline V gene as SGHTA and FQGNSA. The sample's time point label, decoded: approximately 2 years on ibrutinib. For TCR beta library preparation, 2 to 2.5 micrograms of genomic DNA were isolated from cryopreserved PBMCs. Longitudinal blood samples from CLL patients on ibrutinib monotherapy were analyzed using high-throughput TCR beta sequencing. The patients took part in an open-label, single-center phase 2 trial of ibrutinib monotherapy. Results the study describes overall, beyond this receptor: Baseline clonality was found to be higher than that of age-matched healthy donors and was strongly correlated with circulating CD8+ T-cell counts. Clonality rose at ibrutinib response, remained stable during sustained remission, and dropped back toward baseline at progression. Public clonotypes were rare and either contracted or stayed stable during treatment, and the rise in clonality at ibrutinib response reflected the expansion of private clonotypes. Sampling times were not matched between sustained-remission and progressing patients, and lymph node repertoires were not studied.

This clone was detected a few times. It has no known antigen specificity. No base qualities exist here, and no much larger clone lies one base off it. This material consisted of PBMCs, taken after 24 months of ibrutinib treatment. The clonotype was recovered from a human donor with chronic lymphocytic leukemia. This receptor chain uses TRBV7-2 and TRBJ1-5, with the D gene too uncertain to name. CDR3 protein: CASSIGRSNQPQHF. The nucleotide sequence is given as TGTGCCAGCAGCATCGGACGTAGCAATCAGCCCCAGCATTTT.